This TCR beta chain was recovered during a study of T cell repertoires in cytomegalovirus infection. About the research overall: It can be stated that public TCR beta signatures indicated CMV infection as well as a matching HLA type. General observations from the study: Cumulative public TCR beta family frequency identified carriers of CMV plus the relevant HLA. Dominant in the ex vivo response were TCR beta clonotypes restricted by HLA-C and specific for CMV.

Using its own MiXCR run on the reads, TCRdb lists one record per CDR3 protein. This table has around 900,000 distinct CDR3 sequences, about 33% appearing once. Trimming took 2 bases from V and 5 from J, leaving 3 bases between them. The germline CDR1 and CDR2 sequences are MNHEY and SVGAGI. The CDR3 covers 11 residues. There are many counts of this clonotype. The antigen is unknown. This sample comprised cultured CD8+ T cells from PBMCs, obtained from culture after CMV antigen stimulation. This receptor was obtained from a human donor in good health (CMV status not recorded). Some clones in this sample may be carry-over from other donors' samples. This chain connects TRBV6-5 to TRBJ2-5; D is ambiguous. CDR3: CASSYRETQYF. The DNA of the CDR3 is TGTGCCAGCAGTTACCGGGAGACCCAGTACTTC.